This is a list of T cell receptor beta chains from one sample in a study of control samples from healthy donors and cancer patients. TCRdb's table, derived via immunoSEQ multiplex PCR, lists solely in-frame clones and lacks some. This table holds 100,000 to 150,000 clones, around 92% found once. The sequenced material came from PBMCs. These receptors were taken from a man aged 50 or older with head and neck cancer. Each CDR3 is given with its conserved first and last residue. A D gene is named only where the DNA matches it firmly. Some rows mark clone size as missing; the rest say once, few, many or name a class of expanded clone.

clone size	D gene	V gene	J gene	CDR3 length	CDR3 DNA	CDR3 protein
NA	NA	TRBV7-2	TRBJ1-2	13	TGTGCCGGGGATACAGGGATGAGGGTTGGCTACACCTTC	CAGDTGMRVGYTF
NA	NA	TRBV10-3	TRBJ2-7	13	TGTGCCATCACGGGAGTGGAAGGTTACGAGCAGTACTTC	CAITGVEGYEQYF
NA	NA	TRBV19	TRBJ1-4	17	TGTGCCAGTAGACCCGCCCGGGACTCCAAGCTTGGGGAAAAACTGTTTTTT	CASRPARDSKLGEKLFF
NA	NA	TRBV10-3	TRBJ1-1	13	TGTGCCATCAGTGAGTCACGTAACACTGAAGCTTTCTTT	CAISESRNTEAFF
NA	NA	TRBV11-1	TRBJ2-3	13	TGTGCCAGCAGCCGCATGTGGGCAGATACGCAGTATTTT	CASSRMWADTQYF
once	NA	TRBV7-3	TRBJ1-4	16	TGTGCCAGCAGCGTTGGACCCCCAACCACTAATGAAAAACTGTTTTTT	CASSVGPPTTNEKLFF
NA	NA	TRBV30	TRBJ1-5	15	TGTGCCTGGAGTGTAATGGGAAACATCGATCAGCCCCAGCATTTT	CAWSVMGNIDQPQHF
NA	NA	TRBV29-1	TRBJ1-5	14	TGCAGCGCTCTCACCGGGACGAGCAATCAGCCCCAGCATTTT	CSALTGTSNQPQHF
NA	TRBD1	TRBV29-1	TRBJ2-7	13	TGCAGCGTTGTTTGGACAGGGGCCTACGAGCAGTACTTC	CSVVWTGAYEQYF
NA	NA	TRBV7-8	TRBJ2-7	14	TGTGCCAGCAGCTTAAGGTGGGGCTCGGGGGAGCAGTACTTC	CASSLRWGSGEQYF